The 8 T cell receptor beta chains listed next were all sequenced from one sample in a study of T cells in Graves' hyperthyroidism and ophthalmopathy. Regions amplified from RNA transcripts were the TCR beta CDR3 regions. A set of HTBI primers served as the primers for a first-round RT-PCR of the TCR CDR3. TCRdb called the multiplex PCR reads again in MiXCR, with one record for every CDR3 protein. The sample shows approximately 610,000 distinct CDR3 sequences, about 14% of them seen only once. The specimen sequenced was blood. The receptors were gathered from a middle-aged woman with Graves' ophthalmopathy.

This clonotype appeared many times. The chain recombines TRBV27 with TRBJ2-7; 12 nucleotides agree with TRBD2. The V segment lost 4 bases and the J segment 5 bases; nucleotides outside the gene matches: 9. The germline CDR1 and CDR2 sequences are MNHEY and SMNVEV (reference sequence). The length of the CDR3 is 16 residues. As DNA, the CDR3 is TGTGCCAGCAGTTCTGGGACTAGCGGGTTTAGGGACGAGCAGTACTTC. Amino acid sequence: CASSSGTSGFRDEQYF.

This clonotype showed up many times. V is TRBV6-5 and J is TRBJ1-2; the D gene is possibly TRBD1 (5 bases). The CDR3 has 16 residues. Per the germline V gene, CDR1 is MNHEY and CDR2 is SVGAGI. V shed 4 bases and J shed 0 bases, with 15 bases lying between them. CDR3 amino acids: CASSSQVGRANYGYTF. Here the CDR3 DNA reads TGTGCCAGCAGTTCACAGGTCGGCCGAGCTAACTATGGCTACACCTTC.

This clonotype was observed at least ten times. The chain carries TRBV19 and TRBJ1-1; D gene uncertain. Per the germline V gene, CDR1 is LNHDA and CDR2 is SQIVND (reference sequence). V lost 5 bases to trimming and J lost 3 bases, with 19 bases between them. This CDR3 has 16 residues. CDR3 sequence reads: CASSATRGRLDTEAFF. In DNA form, the CDR3 reads TGTGCCAGTAGTGCTACGAGAGGGCGATTAGACACTGAAGCTTTCTTT.

This clonotype was picked up many times. The J gene is TRBJ1-2, the V gene TRBV27; unclear D gene. Trimming removed 2 bases from V and 6 bases from J, with 16 bases in between. Per germline, CDR1 MNHEY and CDR2 SMNVEV (reference sequence). This CDR3 region has 15 residues. The CDR3 here is CASSLDAPPKDGYTF. CDR3 nucleotides: TGTGCCAGCAGTTTAGACGCACCACCAAAGGATGGCTACACCTTC.

The table lists this clonotype with many counts. This chain uses TRBV24-1 with TRBJ1-5; D is possibly TRBD1 (6 bases). Trimming cost V 2 bases and J 7 bases, with 8 bases left between them. This CDR3 is 13 amino acids long. Germline loops: CDR1 KGHDR, CDR2 SFDVKD. This CDR3 is CATSDSGDQPQHF. The CDR3 DNA is TGTGCCACCAGTGATTCAGGGGACCAGCCCCAGCATTTT.

This clonotype was recorded a few times. The V gene is TRBV19, the J gene TRBJ2-7, with D possibly TRBD1 on 6 matching bases. The germline gives CDR1 LNHDA, CDR2 SQIVND (reference sequence). V was cut by 5 bases and J by 0 bases, with 14 bases left in between. The CDR3 loop spans 15 amino acids. The CDR3 spells CASSFRDKSSYEQYF. For the CDR3, the DNA is TGTGCCAGTAGTTTCCGGGACAAGAGCTCCTACGAGCAGTACTTC.

This clonotype was detected many times. The chain employs TRBV6-5 and TRBJ2-7, with TRBD2 identical over 12 bases. The trim removed 7 bases at V and 4 bases at J, leaving 8 bases unmatched. This CDR3 is 15 amino acids long. CDR1 and CDR2 (germline): MNHEY, SVGAGI. The CDR3 DNA follows: TGTGCCAGCACCCGGACTAGCGGGAAATCTTACGAGCAGTACTTC. Protein sequence: CASTRTSGKSYEQYF.

At least ten counts were recorded for this clonotype. This chain uses TRBV11-2 with TRBJ1-3; D not resolved. The CDR3 extends over 16 amino acids. Germline-derived CDR1 and CDR2 are SGHAT and FQNNGV. V was cut by 1 base and J by 3 bases, with 13 bases left in between. CDR3 bases: TGTGCCAGCAGCTTAGTGAGGACTGCAAATGGAAACACCATATATTTT. Amino acids: CASSLVRTANGNTIYF.